The 9 T cell receptor beta chains below were found in one sample sequenced in a study of T cell changes during pregnancy in multiple sclerosis. Generated by immunoSEQ multiplex PCR, the TCRdb table keeps only in-frame clones and is missing some. The data show approximately 70,000 clones, with around nine tenths seen just once and roughly 1.1% held by the top ten. The sequencing used peripheral blood, collected in the third trimester of pregnancy. Source of these receptors: a female donor with multiple sclerosis, enrolled in a pregnancy study.

This sequence joins TRBV6-4 and TRBJ1-1, with a possible D match to TRBD1 (5 bases). The CDR3 is made up of 13 amino acids. V was shortened by 4 bases and J by 7 bases, with 13 bases between the two germline ends. The V gene's germline CDR1 is MRHNA and CDR2 SNTAGT. In nucleotides, the CDR3 is TGTGCCAGCAGTGTAGGGCAGGGTCTTGAAGCTTTCTTT. Protein sequence: CASSVGQGLEAFF.

The genes are TRBV5-1 and TRBJ2-5, with no clear D. Trimming stripped 2 bases from V and 5 bases from J, with 10 bases between. The CDR3 contains 13 residues. Germline values: CDR1 SGHRS, CDR2 YFSETQ. In nucleotides, the CDR3 is TGCGCCAGCAGCTTTGAGGATGGCGAGACCCAGTACTTC. The encoded protein is CASSFEDGETQYF.

The chain links TRBV5-4 to TRBJ2-5; TRBD2 matches 8 bases. The germline gives CDR1 SGHNT, CDR2 YYREEE (reference sequence). With V trimmed by 0 bases and J by 4 bases, 5 bases remained unmatched. This CDR3 has 15 residues. The CDR3 loop is CASSLELAARETQYF. DNA for the CDR3: TGTGCCAGCAGCTTGGAACTAGCGGCCCGAGAGACCCAGTACTTC.

This chain joins TRBV5-8 and TRBJ2-7, with a possible D match to TRBD1 (6 bases). Between the trimmed V and J ends, which lost 4 bases and 1 base, there was a span of 24 bases. This CDR3 contains 18 residues. Looked up from germline, CDR1 is SGHTS and CDR2 is YDEGEE. The CDR3 protein is CASSALTGTLSPSYEQYF. CDR3 nucleotide sequence: TGTGCCAGCAGCGCCTTGACCGGGACACTCTCCCCTTCCTACGAGCAGTACTTC.

V is TRBV7-8 and J is TRBJ1-4, with TRBD1 as a possible D gene (5 bases). V shed 5 bases and J shed 3 bases, with 10 bases lying between them. CDR1 and CDR2 (germline): SGHVS, FQNEAQ. The CDR3 sequence is 14 residues long. The CDR3 nucleotides are TGTGCCAGCAGCCTGGGGACTTCTAATGAAAAACTGTTTTTT. This gives the protein CASSLGTSNEKLFF. Looking up the rest from reference TRBV7-8 and TRBJ1-4 gives the full variable domain: GAGVSQSPRYKVAKRGQDVALRCDPISGHVSLFWYQQALGQGPEFLTYFQNEAQLDKSGLPSDRFFAERPEGSVSTLKIQRTQQEDSAVYLCASSLGTSNEKLFFGSGTQLSVL.

The chain couples TRBV28 to TRBJ1-5, with D possibly matching TRBD1 (5 bases). The CDR3 is made up of 13 amino acids. The V end lost 7 bases, the J end lost 4 bases, and 11 bases lay between the germline ends. CDR1 and CDR2 from the germline V gene are MDHEN and SYDVKM. CDR3 coding DNA: TGTGCCAGCATCGTTAGGGGAAATCAGCCCCAGCATTTT. Residues: CASIVRGNQPQHF.

The chain employs TRBV10-3 and TRBJ2-2, with 11 bases that match TRBD2. CDR3 length: 16 amino acids. Germline V lookup: CDR1 ENHRY, CDR2 SYGVKD. Trimming at V came to 6 bases and at J to 4 bases, leaving 7 bases not matched to a gene. This CDR3 reads CAISLAGGTATGELFF. The CDR3 DNA sequence: TGTGCCATCAGCCTAGCGGGAGGTACGGCCACCGGGGAGCTGTTTTTT.

CDR3 sequence (DNA): TGTGCCAGTAGTATACCCCCAGGGTGGATGAGCAATCAGCCCCAGCATTTT. This gives the protein CASSIPPGWMSNQPQHF. The V gene is TRBV19, the J gene TRBJ1-5; the D gene is possibly TRBD1 (5 bases). CDR3 length: 17 amino acids. Germline V CDR1 and CDR2: LNHDA, SQIVND (reference sequence). V dropped 2 bases and J dropped 1 base, with 15 bases sitting between them.

The J gene is TRBJ1-3, the V gene TRBV7-2; D is perhaps TRBD1 (5 bases). The CDR3 is 17 residues long. Trimming pared 5 bases from V and 1 base from J, leaving 18 bases between. In germline, CDR1 is SGHTA, CDR2 FQGNSA. CDR3: CASSPGGEGVSGNTIYF. In nucleotides, the CDR3 is TGTGCCAGCAGCCCCGGAGGGGAAGGGGTGTCTGGAAACACCATATATTTT.